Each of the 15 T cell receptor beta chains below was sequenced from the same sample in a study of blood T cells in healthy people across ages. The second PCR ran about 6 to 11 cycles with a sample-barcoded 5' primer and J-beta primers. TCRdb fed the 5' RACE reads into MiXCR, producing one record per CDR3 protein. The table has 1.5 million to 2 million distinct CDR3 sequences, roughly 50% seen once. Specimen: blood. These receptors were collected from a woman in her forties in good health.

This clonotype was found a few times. The CDR3 DNA sequence: TGTGCCAGCAGTATTGGGACAGGGAACATTCAGTACTTC. Translated: CASSIGTGNIQYF. The chain carries TRBV25-1 and TRBJ2-7, with 9 bases that match TRBD1. The J call is in doubt because the DNA end fits TRBJ2-4 better. The CDR3 sequence is 13 residues long. Germline V gene lookup returns CDR1 MGHDK and CDR2 SYGVNS.

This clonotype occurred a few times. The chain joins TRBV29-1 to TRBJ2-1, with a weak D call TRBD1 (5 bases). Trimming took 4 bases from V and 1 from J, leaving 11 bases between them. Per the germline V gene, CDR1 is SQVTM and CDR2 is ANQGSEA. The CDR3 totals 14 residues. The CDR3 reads CSVGQLLSYNEQFF. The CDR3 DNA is TGCAGCGTTGGACAGCTTCTTTCCTACAATGAGCAGTTCTTC.

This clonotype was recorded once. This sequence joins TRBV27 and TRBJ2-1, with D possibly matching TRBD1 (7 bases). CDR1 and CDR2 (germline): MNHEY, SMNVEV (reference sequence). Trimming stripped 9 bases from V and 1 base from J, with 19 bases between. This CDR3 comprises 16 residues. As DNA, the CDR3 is TGTGCCAGTCACAAGGGCGGGACAGCTTCCTACAATGAGCAGTTCTTC. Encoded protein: CASHKGGTASYNEQFF.

The DNA for the CDR3 is TGTGCCAGCAGCTTAGTAGTATCTATCTCTGGGGCCAACGTCCTGACTTTC. It is translated as CASSLVVSISGANVLTF. The chain joins TRBV7-8 to TRBJ2-6; D is unresolved. The germline V and J ends were trimmed by 1 base and 0 bases, with 10 bases remaining between them. The CDR3 length is 17 residues. Looked up from germline, CDR1 is SGHVS and CDR2 is FQNEAQ.

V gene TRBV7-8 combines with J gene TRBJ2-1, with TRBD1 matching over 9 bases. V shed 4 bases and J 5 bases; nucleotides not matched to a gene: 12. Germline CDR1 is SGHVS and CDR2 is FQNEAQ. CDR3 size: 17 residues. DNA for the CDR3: TGTGCCAGCAGCTCACCTAGAAGACAGGGGGATAACAATGAGCAGTTCTTC. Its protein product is CASSSPRRQGDNNEQFF.

The CDR3 DNA reads TGTGCCAGCACCCCAACCCGCGGGGGGGCAGGAGAGACCCAGTACTTC. It specifies CASTPTRGGAGETQYF. The V and J genes are TRBV6-6 and TRBJ2-5, with 9 bases matching TRBD2. Per the germline V gene, CDR1 is MNHNY and CDR2 is SVGAGI (reference sequence). Trimming at V came to 7 bases and at J to 4 bases, leaving 13 bases not matched to a gene. CDR3 length: 16 amino acids.

CDR3 in DNA: TGCGCCAGCAGCCAAGGGACAGGGACCAATGAGCAGTTCTTC. Translation gives CASSQGTGTNEQFF. The genes are TRBV4-1 and TRBJ2-1; 8 nucleotides align to TRBD1. CDR1 is MGHRA, CDR2 YSYEKL, per germline. The CDR3 spans 14 residues. The J segment lost 6 bases and the V segment lost 1 base, leaving 2 bases of the junction unmatched.

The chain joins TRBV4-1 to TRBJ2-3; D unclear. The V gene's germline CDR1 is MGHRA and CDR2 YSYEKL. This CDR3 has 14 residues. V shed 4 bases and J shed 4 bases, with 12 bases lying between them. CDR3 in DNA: TGCGCCAGCAGCCTGCAGACCCTCGCAGATACGCAGTATTTT. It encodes CASSLQTLADTQYF.

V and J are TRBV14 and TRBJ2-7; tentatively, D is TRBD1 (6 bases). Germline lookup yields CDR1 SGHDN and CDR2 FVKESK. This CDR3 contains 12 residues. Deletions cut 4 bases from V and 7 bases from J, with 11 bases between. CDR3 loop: CASSRRGREQYF. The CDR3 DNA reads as TGTGCCAGCAGCCGCAGGGGAAGAGAGCAGTACTTC.

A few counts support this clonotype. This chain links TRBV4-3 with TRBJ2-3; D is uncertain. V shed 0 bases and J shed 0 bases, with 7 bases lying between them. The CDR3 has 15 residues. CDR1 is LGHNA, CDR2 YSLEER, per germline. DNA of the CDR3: TGCGCCAGCAGCCAAGACCCCAAGAGCACAGATACGCAGTATTTT. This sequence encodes CASSQDPKSTDTQYF.

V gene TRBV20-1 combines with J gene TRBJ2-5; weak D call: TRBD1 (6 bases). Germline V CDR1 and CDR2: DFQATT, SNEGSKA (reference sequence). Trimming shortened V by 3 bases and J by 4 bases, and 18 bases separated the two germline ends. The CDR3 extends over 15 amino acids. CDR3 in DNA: TGCAGTGCTAGCAGCGCCGCTACAGGGCTAGAGACCCAGTACTTC. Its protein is CSASSAATGLETQYF.

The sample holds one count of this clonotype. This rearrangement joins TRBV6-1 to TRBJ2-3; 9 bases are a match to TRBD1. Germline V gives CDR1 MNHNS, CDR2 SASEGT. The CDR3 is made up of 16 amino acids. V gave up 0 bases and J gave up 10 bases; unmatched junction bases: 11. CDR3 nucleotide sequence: TGTGCCAGCAGTGAAGCTTCCTTGGGACAGGGAAGACCGCAGTATTTT. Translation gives CASSEASLGQGRPQYF.

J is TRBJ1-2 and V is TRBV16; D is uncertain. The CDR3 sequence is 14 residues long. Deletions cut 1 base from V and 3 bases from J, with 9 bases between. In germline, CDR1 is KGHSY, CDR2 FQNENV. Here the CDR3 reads CASSQFGQDYGYTF. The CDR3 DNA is TGTGCCAGCAGCCAATTTGGGCAGGACTATGGCTACACCTTC.

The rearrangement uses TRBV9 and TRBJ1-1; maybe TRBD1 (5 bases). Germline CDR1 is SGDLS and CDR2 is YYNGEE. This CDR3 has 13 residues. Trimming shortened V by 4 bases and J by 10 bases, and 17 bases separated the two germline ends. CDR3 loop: CASSPREAQGAFF. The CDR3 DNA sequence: TGTGCCAGCAGCCCGCGGGAAGCTCAGGGAGCTTTCTTT.

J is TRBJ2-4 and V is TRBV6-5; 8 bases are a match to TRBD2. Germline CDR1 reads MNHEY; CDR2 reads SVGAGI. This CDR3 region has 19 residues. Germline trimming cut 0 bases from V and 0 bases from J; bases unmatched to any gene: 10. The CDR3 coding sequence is TGTGCCAGCAGTTACTCCCGGAGAGCGGGGGATATAGCCAAAAACATTCAGTACTTC. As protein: CASSYSRRAGDIAKNIQYF.